What follows are 14 T cell receptor beta chains derived from one specimen sequenced in a study of blood T cell repertoires in COVID-19. Method: immunoSEQ multiplex PCR; TCRdb's copy keeps in-frame clones and lacks some. The data contain under 350,000 clones, around 85% of them singletons. Source material: peripheral blood. Every receptor here comes from a woman aged 70-85 years with acute or convalescent COVID-19.

This rearrangement joins TRBV18 to TRBJ2-7; possibly TRBD1 for D (5 bases). The germline V gene encodes CDR1 KGHSH and CDR2 LQKENI. V was shortened by 4 bases and J by 1 base, with 8 bases between the two germline ends. The CDR3 runs to 13 residues. In DNA form, the CDR3 reads TGTGCCAGCTCACAGGGGCAGTCCTACGAGCAGTACTTC. As protein: CASSQGQSYEQYF.

The rearrangement links TRBV9 to TRBJ2-1, with TRBD1 identical over 9 bases. Germline CDR1 is SGDLS and CDR2 is YYNGEE. With V trimmed by 3 bases and J by 4 bases, 8 bases remained unmatched. The CDR3 extends over 16 amino acids. The CDR3 DNA sequence: TGTGCCAGCAGCGGAACCTCGGGACAGGGTTACAATGAGCAGTTCTTC. This gives the protein CASSGTSGQGYNEQFF.

The genes are TRBV5-6 and TRBJ2-3; TRBD1 aligns across 7 bases. The V gene end was trimmed by 4 bases and the J gene end by 4 bases; junction bases not matched to a gene: 3. Per germline, CDR1 SGHDT and CDR2 YYEEEE. The CDR3 runs to 13 residues. The CDR3 here is CASSLQGADTQYF. CDR3 DNA: TGTGCCAGCAGCCTCCAGGGGGCAGATACGCAGTATTTT.

The V gene is TRBV3-1 (or the pseudogene TRBV3-2), the J gene TRBJ1-1; 7 bases match TRBD1. Looked up from germline, CDR1 is LGHDT and CDR2 is YNNKEL (reference sequence). The CDR3 is 13 residues long. The J segment lost 6 bases and the V segment lost 4 bases, leaving 5 bases of the junction unmatched. This chain's CDR3 is CASSRQGSAEAFF. CDR3 sequence (DNA): TGTGCCAGCAGCCGACAGGGATCAGCTGAAGCTTTCTTT.

The chain carries TRBV7-9 and TRBJ2-2; D not certain. In germline, CDR1 is SEHNR, CDR2 FQNEAQ (reference sequence). V lost 5 bases, J lost 2 bases, and 12 bases lay in between. The CDR3 covers 15 residues. The CDR3 DNA reads as TGTGCCAGCAGCCCCCCGGTCTACAACACCGGGGAGCTGTTTTTT. As protein: CASSPPVYNTGELFF. Full variable domain (rest looked up from reference TRBV7-9 and TRBJ2-2): DTGVSQNPRHKITKRGQNVTFRCDPISEHNRLYWYRQTLGQGPEFLTYFQNEAQLEKSRLLSDRFSAERPKGSFSTLEIQRTEQGDSAMYLCASSPPVYNTGELFFGEGSRLTVL.

The chain carries TRBV5-1 and TRBJ1-1; D may be TRBD1 (6 bases). V was trimmed by 1 base and J by 1 base, leaving 8 bases between them. The length of the CDR3 is 14 residues. CDR1 SGHRS and CDR2 YFSETQ come from the germline V gene. DNA of the CDR3: TGCGCCAGCAGCTTGACAGGGAAGAACACTGAAGCTTTCTTT. This sequence encodes CASSLTGKNTEAFF.

About this clone itself: The sample contains more than one DNA sequence encoding this CDR3. This chain joins TRBV6-5 and TRBJ2-7; 9 bases fit TRBD1. Germline CDR1 is MNHEY and CDR2 is SVGAGI. This CDR3 contains 12 residues. J gave up 4 bases and V 6 bases, and 1 base lay outside the gene matches. As DNA, the CDR3 is TGTGCCAGCAGACAGGGGGCGTACGAGCAGTACTTC. Its translation is CASRQGAYEQYF.

The chain has TRBV5-1 and TRBJ2-7, with 7 bases fitting TRBD1. This CDR3 contains 19 residues. From germline, CDR1 is SGHRS and CDR2 YFSETQ. V dropped 3 bases and J dropped 3; count of bases not matched to a gene: 21. DNA for the CDR3: TGCGCCAGCAGCTCCGTGACCCTCGACAGGGTGCCCCCAAGCTACGAGCAGTACTTC. This translates into CASSSVTLDRVPPSYEQYF.

V is TRBV28 and J is TRBJ1-2, with D possibly matching TRBD1 (5 bases). V was pared by 10 bases and J by 4 bases, with 13 bases between. The length of the CDR3 is 12 residues. Germline CDR1 and CDR2: MDHEN and SYDVKM. CDR3 sequence: CATGRGPYGYTF. The CDR3 region has the DNA TGTGCCACCGGGAGGGGTCCCTATGGCTACACCTTC.

J is TRBJ2-1 and V is TRBV2; possible D gene TRBD1, 5 bases. Germline loops: CDR1 SNHLY, CDR2 FYNNEI. V gave up 4 bases and J gave up 4 bases, with 8 bases separating them. The CDR3 sequence is 13 residues long. The CDR3 coding sequence is TGTGCCAGCAGTGGTCAGGGTTACAATGAGCAGTTCTTC. It translates to CASSGQGYNEQFF.

The chain links TRBV15 to TRBJ1-1, with TRBD1 matching 7 bases. The CDR3 length is 14 residues. With 0 bases clipped from V and 6 bases from J, the junction kept 4 bases outside the gene matches. CDR1 is LNHNV, CDR2 YYDKDF, per germline (reference sequence). The CDR3 protein is CATSRETGSAEAFF. The CDR3 DNA reads TGTGCCACCAGCAGAGAGACAGGGAGCGCTGAAGCTTTCTTT.

This clone showed up just once. CDR3 in DNA: TGTGCCAGTGCCGGGACAGGGGCGGCCTACTATGGCTACACCTTC. Translated: CASAGTGAAYYGYTF. This chain links TRBV19 with TRBJ1-2, with 10 bases matching TRBD1. Losses at the gene ends were 8 bases for V and 3 bases for J; bases not matched to a gene: 9. There are 15 residues in the CDR3. Looked up from germline, CDR1 is LNHDA and CDR2 is SQIVND (reference sequence). The full variable domain, completed using reference TRBV19 and TRBJ1-2, is DGGITQSPKYLFRKEGQNVTLSCEQNLNHDAMYWYRQDPGQGLRLIYYSQIVNDFQKGDIAEGYSVSREKKESFPLTVTSAQKNPTAFYLCASAGTGAAYYGYTFGSGTRLTVV.

The chain joins TRBV3-1 (or the pseudogene TRBV3-2) to TRBJ2-2, with TRBD1 identical over 9 bases. Looked up from germline, CDR1 is LGHDT and CDR2 is YNNKEL (reference sequence). V dropped 4 bases and J dropped 1; count of bases not matched to a gene: 1. CDR3 length: 15 residues. CDR3 region: CASSPGQGNTGELFF. The CDR3 DNA reads TGTGCCAGCAGCCCGGGACAGGGGAACACCGGGGAGCTGTTTTTT.

This chain connects TRBV20-1 to TRBJ1-5; D possibly corresponds to TRBD1 (6 bases). Germline CDR1 reads DFQATT; CDR2 reads SNEGSKA (reference sequence). V lost 3 bases and J 0 bases, leaving 12 bases between the germline ends. The CDR3 is made up of 15 amino acids. CDR3 bases: TGCAGTGCTAGTTCAGGGGCGGCTAGCAATCAGCCCCAGCATTTT. This sequence encodes CSASSGAASNQPQHF.